What follows are 30 T cell receptor beta chains derived from one specimen sequenced in a study of Graves' ophthalmopathy and Graves' hyperthyroidism. Scientists amplified the TCR beta CDR3 regions from RNA transcripts. HTBI primers were used in a first-round RT-PCR, which preceded a second-round multiplex PCR. TCRdb recomputed calls from the multiplex PCR reads with MiXCR, one row per CDR3 protein. The profile shows hundreds of thousands of distinct CDR3 sequences, about a fifth of them singletons. The sequencing input was peripheral blood. These TCRs come from a woman aged 50 to 60 with Graves' ophthalmopathy.

This clonotype has at least ten counts. This chain links TRBV7-3 with TRBJ2-6; possible D gene TRBD2, 6 bases. V lost 5 bases to trimming and J lost 3 bases, with 14 bases between them. The CDR3 length is 16 residues. The germline gives CDR1 SGHTA, CDR2 FQGTGA. CDR3 amino acids: CASSLSGGVGANVLTF. For the CDR3, the DNA is TGTGCCAGCAGCCTCAGCGGCGGGGTTGGGGCCAACGTCCTGACTTTC.

The chain uses TRBV27 and TRBJ2-5, with D uncertain. Germline CDR1 MNHEY, CDR2 SMNVEV (reference sequence). The V and J ends lost 1 base and 1 base respectively, with 7 bases between them. The CDR3 is made up of 14 amino acids. CDR3 DNA sequence: TGTGCCAGCAGTTTATGGGCAGGCCAAGAGACCCAGTACTTC. Translation: CASSLWAGQETQYF.

This rearrangement joins TRBV11-2 to TRBJ2-2; D may be TRBD1 (5 bases). This CDR3 region has 15 residues. Germline V lookup: CDR1 SGHAT, CDR2 FQNNGV. V was shortened by 2 bases and J by 5 bases, with 12 bases between the two germline ends. The CDR3 nucleotides read TGTGCCAGCAGCTTAATGGAAGGGGTAACCGGGGAGCTGTTTTTT. Translating it yields CASSLMEGVTGELFF.

The V and J genes are TRBV27 and TRBJ1-2; 7 bases line up with TRBD1. CDR3 size: 14 residues. Germline values: CDR1 MNHEY, CDR2 SMNVEV (reference sequence). J gave up 8 bases and V 5 bases, and 11 bases lay outside the gene matches. The CDR3 loop is CASSRDREGGGYTF. The CDR3 nucleotides read TGTGCCAGCAGTAGGGACAGAGAAGGCGGGGGCTACACCTTC.

This clonotype showed up many times. This chain uses TRBV6-2 or TRBV6-3 with TRBJ1-1; TRBD1 might be the D (5 bases). The CDR3 is made up of 18 amino acids. CDR1 and CDR2 (germline): MNHEY, SVGEGT. Trimming took off 0 bases at V and 0 bases at J, with 17 bases between the two ends. The CDR3, as DNA: TGTGCCAGCAGTTACTCGATATTGGGGGGGATCATGAACACTGAAGCTTTCTTT. It codes for CASSYSILGGIMNTEAFF.

This clonotype was seen many times. J is TRBJ1-3 and V is TRBV20-1; D perhaps matches TRBD1 (5 bases). CDR1 and CDR2 from the germline V gene are DFQATT and SNEGSKA (reference sequence). This CDR3 is 14 amino acids long. Trimming took off 1 base at V and 3 bases at J, with 10 bases between the two ends. The CDR3 DNA sequence: TGCAGTGCTAGAGGGCAGGGCATTGGAAACACCATATATTTT. It codes for CSARGQGIGNTIYF.

This clonotype was seen many times. This chain uses TRBV20-1 with TRBJ1-2, with no clear D. Trimming removed 1 base at V and 0 bases at J, with 18 bases between. The germline gives CDR1 DFQATT, CDR2 SNEGSKA (reference sequence). The CDR3 length is 17 residues. The CDR3 loop is CSARAAKGQKTNYGYTF. In nucleotides, the CDR3 is TGCAGTGCTAGAGCCGCGAAGGGCCAGAAAACTAACTATGGCTACACCTTC.

This clonotype has a count of ten or more. The V and J genes are TRBV6-5 and TRBJ2-4; D remains ambiguous. V lost 0 bases to trimming and J lost 3 bases, with 9 bases between them. The germline V gene encodes CDR1 MNHEY and CDR2 SVGAGI. This CDR3 comprises 15 residues. The chain's CDR3 is CASSYSSENKNIQYF. The CDR3 nucleotides read TGTGCCAGCAGTTACTCCTCGGAAAACAAAAACATTCAGTACTTC.

This clonotype was found many times. The chain uses TRBV2 and TRBJ1-1; 7 positions agree with TRBD1. This CDR3 contains 15 residues. Trimming took 2 bases from V and 2 from J; bases not matched to a gene: 5. CDR1 SNHLY and CDR2 FYNNEI come from the germline V gene. The CDR3 loop is CASSELAGGNTEAFF. DNA of the CDR3: TGTGCCAGCAGTGAATTGGCAGGGGGAAACACTGAAGCTTTCTTT.

This clonotype was recorded at least ten times. This chain joins TRBV2 and TRBJ1-2; D is unresolved. The CDR3 is 13 residues long. Trimming removed 8 bases from V and 7 bases from J, with 17 bases in between. Germline values: CDR1 SNHLY, CDR2 FYNNEI. CDR3 protein: CASQPGGGFGYTF. The CDR3, as DNA: TGTGCCAGCCAGCCAGGAGGTGGATTTGGCTACACCTTC. Combining the CDR3 with reference TRBV2 and TRBJ1-2 gives the whole variable domain EPEVTQTPSHQVTQMGQEVILRCVPISNHLYFYWYRQILGQKVEFLVSFYNNEISEKSEIFDDQFSVERPDGSNFTLKIRSTKLEDSAMYFCASQPGGGFGYTFGSGTRLTVV.

This clonotype appeared many times. The V gene is TRBV19, the J gene TRBJ1-1; 9 nucleotides align to TRBD1. Germline-derived CDR1 and CDR2 are LNHDA and SQIVND (reference sequence). Trimming removed 3 bases from V and 1 base from J; junction bases left unmatched: 6. The CDR3 runs to 16 residues. CDR3 DNA sequence: TGTGCCAGTAGTATTTGGGGGACAGGGCGGAACACTGAAGCTTTCTTT. Its protein product is CASSIWGTGRNTEAFF.

This clonotype was recorded at least ten times. The chain employs TRBV5-1 and TRBJ2-7; 11 nucleotides match TRBD1. V trimming: 3 bases; J trimming: 2 bases; junction bases outside the gene matches: 7. Germline V gene lookup returns CDR1 SGHRS and CDR2 YFSETQ. The CDR3 contains 16 residues. As DNA, the CDR3 is TGCGCCAGCAGCTCGGGACCGGGACAGGGGGCCTACGAGCAGTACTTC. Translation: CASSSGPGQGAYEQYF.

This clonotype was detected many times. The chain uses TRBV6-2 or TRBV6-3 and TRBJ2-7; 7 nucleotides line up with TRBD2. The trim removed 0 bases at V and 6 bases at J, leaving 5 bases unmatched. Germline CDR1 and CDR2: MNHEY and SVGEGT. This CDR3 has 14 residues. The CDR3 region is CASSYSTSSGEQYF. The CDR3, as DNA: TGTGCCAGCAGTTACTCGACATCTAGCGGCGAGCAGTACTTC.

In this sample, this clonotype turned up many times. The V and J genes are TRBV12-3 or TRBV12-4 and TRBJ1-2, with D perhaps matching TRBD1 (5 bases). Trimming stripped 1 base from V and 4 bases from J, with 10 bases between. The length of the CDR3 is 14 residues. The CDR3 sequence is CASSLVSRVYGYTF. CDR3 bases: TGTGCCAGCAGTTTAGTATCCAGGGTCTATGGCTACACCTTC.

The chain couples TRBV20-1 to TRBJ2-3, with a tentative D call TRBD2 (6 bases). Trimming cost V 3 bases and J 1 base, with 11 bases left between them. Per the germline V gene, CDR1 is DFQATT and CDR2 is SNEGSKA (reference sequence). The CDR3 runs 14 residues. CDR3 sequence reads: CSARDGRRTDTQYF. The CDR3 DNA sequence: TGCAGTGCTAGGGACGGGAGACGCACAGATACGCAGTATTTT.

This clonotype was seen many times. The V call is TRBV30, the J call TRBJ1-5; possibly TRBD1 for D (6 bases). The ends were cut back, 0 bases at V and 6 bases at J, with 9 bases in the middle. Germline V gene data show CDR1 as GTSNPN and CDR2 as SVGIG (reference sequence). The CDR3 contains 13 residues. The CDR3 loop reads CAWSVGGFQPQHF. In DNA, the CDR3 is TGTGCCTGGAGTGTAGGGGGTTTTCAGCCCCAGCATTTT.

Concerning this clonotype itself: One base away lies a much larger clone, so this may be a sequencing read error. The V gene is TRBV15, the J gene TRBJ2-5; possible D gene TRBD1, 6 bases. The CDR3 loop spans 15 amino acids. Germline V gene lookup returns CDR1 LNHNV and CDR2 YYDKDF (reference sequence). The CDR3 is CATSRDWGQQETLYF. The CDR3 region has the DNA TGTGCCACCAGCAGAGATTGGGGACAACAAGAGACCCTGTACTTC. Using reference TRBV15 and TRBJ2-5 for the parts outside the CDR3, the full variable domain is DAMVIQNPRYQVTQFGKPVTLSCSQTLNHNVMYWYQQKSSQAPKLLFHYYDKDFNNEADTPDNFQSRRPNTSFCFLDIRSPGLGDTAMYLCATSRDWGQQETLYFGPGTRLLVL.

This clonotype was recorded many times. The CDR3 ends on some other residue instead of the conserved phenylalanine or tryptophan, so this is likely a read error. The chain uses TRBV6-1 and TRBJ2-5; tentative D call: TRBD1 (6 bases). Germline CDR1 and CDR2: MNHNS and SASEGT. Trimming took off 5 bases at V and 2 bases at J, with 18 bases between the two ends. The CDR3 consists of 16 residues. The CDR3 reads CASSTFEDSPQETQYS. The DNA for the CDR3 is TGTGCCAGCAGTACCTTTGAGGACAGTCCTCAAGAGACCCAGTACTCC.

This clonotype has at least ten counts. This chain connects TRBV5-4 to TRBJ2-6; no reliable D call. In germline, CDR1 is SGHNT, CDR2 YYREEE (reference sequence). Between the trimmed V and J ends, which lost 1 base and 0 bases, there was a span of 5 bases. The CDR3 extends over 15 amino acids. For the CDR3, the DNA is TGTGCCAGCAGCTTGCGTAGCTCTGGGGCCAACGTCCTGACTTTC. Its translation is CASSLRSSGANVLTF.

This chain joins TRBV6-1 and TRBJ1-1; D is ambiguous. The ends were cut back, 10 bases at V and 1 base at J, with 19 bases in the middle. Germline V gene sequence: CDR1 MNHNS, CDR2 SASEGT. This CDR3 is built from 15 residues. The CDR3 sequence is CATERRTTRNTEAFF. Here the CDR3 DNA reads TGTGCCACCGAGAGAAGGACCACTCGGAACACTGAAGCTTTCTTT.

This clonotype was seen ten or more times. This chain connects TRBV11-2 to TRBJ2-7; no clear D. Germline CDR1 and CDR2: SGHAT and FQNNGV. The ends were cut back, 2 bases at V and 3 bases at J, with 5 bases in the middle. The CDR3 is 12 residues long. The CDR3 spells CASSLIRYEQYF. For the CDR3, the DNA is TGTGCCAGCAGCTTAATCCGCTACGAGCAGTACTTC.

The rearrangement uses TRBV20-1 and TRBJ2-5, with a tentative D call TRBD2 (6 bases). V gave up 5 bases and J gave up 4 bases, with 11 bases separating them. This CDR3 comprises 12 residues. CDR1 and CDR2 (germline): DFQATT, SNEGSKA (reference sequence). The CDR3 spells CSARGYGETQYF. Written as DNA, the CDR3 is TGCAGTGCTCGGGGGTATGGAGAGACCCAGTACTTC.

In this sample, this clonotype turned up many times. The V call is TRBV24-1, the J call TRBJ2-7; D ambiguous. Trimming cost V 3 bases and J 2 bases, with 7 bases left between them. Germline lookup yields CDR1 KGHDR and CDR2 SFDVKD. The length of the CDR3 is 13 residues. The CDR3 sequence: CATSDVTTYEQYF. CDR3 nucleotide sequence: TGTGCCACCAGTGATGTAACTACCTACGAGCAGTACTTC.

This clonotype was seen at least ten times. This chain links TRBV4-1 with TRBJ2-5; no clear D. V was shortened by 0 bases and J by 5 bases, with 10 bases between the two germline ends. The CDR3 is 14 residues long. Per the germline V gene, CDR1 is MGHRA and CDR2 is YSYEKL. The CDR3 bases are TGCGCCAGCAGCCAAGATGCTTCATCGGAGACCCAGTACTTC. As protein: CASSQDASSETQYF.

V gene TRBV12-3 or TRBV12-4 combines with J gene TRBJ1-2; 9 positions agree with TRBD1. The CDR3 is 15 amino acids. The ends lost 5 bases at V and 3 bases at J; junction bases unmatched: 7. DNA for the CDR3: TGTGCCAGCAGTGAACAGGGGGCTCTCGACTATGGCTACACCTTC. Translation gives CASSEQGALDYGYTF.

V is TRBV29-1 and J is TRBJ2-7; unclear D gene. The CDR3 contains 11 residues. Looked up from germline, CDR1 is SQVTM and CDR2 is ANQGSEA. Trimming shortened V by 4 bases and J by 5 bases, and 9 bases separated the two germline ends. Written as DNA, the CDR3 is TGCAGCGTTGTCGTACGGCACGAGCAGTACTTC. It translates to CSVVVRHEQYF.

This clonotype was found many times. The chain has TRBV12-3 or TRBV12-4 and TRBJ1-1; 10 bases map to TRBD1. CDR3 length: 13 residues. The J segment lost 7 bases and the V segment lost 5 bases, leaving 4 bases of the junction unmatched. Here the CDR3 reads CASSKGQGDEAFF. The CDR3 DNA reads TGTGCCAGCAGTAAAGGACAGGGGGATGAAGCTTTCTTT.

Note on this clonotype: Compared with germline, one end of the junction differs, possibly owing to a read error. The rearrangement links TRBV2 to TRBJ1-1; possibly TRBD1 for D (6 bases). The CDR3 runs 11 residues. Germline CDR1 reads SNHLY; CDR2 reads FYNNEI. The CDR3: CASSSKTQGSF. The CDR3 DNA is TGTGCCAGCAGCTCGAAAACACAGGGATCTTTT.

This clonotype was detected ten times or more. V and J are TRBV30 and TRBJ1-1; D is uncertain. The CDR3 covers 11 residues. Trimming stripped 5 bases from V and 8 bases from J, with 12 bases between. Germline loops: CDR1 GTSNPN, CDR2 SVGIG (reference sequence). The CDR3 protein is CAWSAGREAFF. The DNA of the CDR3 is TGTGCCTGGTCCGCTGGGAGGGAAGCTTTCTTT.

The genes are TRBV12-3 or TRBV12-4 and TRBJ2-7; D call uncertain. CDR3 length: 15 amino acids. The V end was cut by 3 bases, the J end by 0 bases, with 12 bases between. CDR3 DNA: TGTGCCAGCAGTTTCACCCTAGGGCCCTCCTACGAGCAGTACTTC. Residues: CASSFTLGPSYEQYF.